This T cell receptor (beta chain) was documented in a study of cytomegalovirus exposure and HLA in healthy donors. Findings of the study overall: Both high specificity and high sensitivity reportedly marked the classifier's diagnosis of cytomegalovirus status. Testing in vitro showed a few CMV-associated chains specific for CMV antigens. While the bulk of TCR sequences proved rare, some public TCRs turned up in many donors.

CDR1 and CDR2 from the germline V gene are SGHAT and FQNNGV. With V trimmed by 5 bases and J by 6 bases, 9 bases remained unmatched. The length of the CDR3 is 16 residues. Points on this clone: Its antigen is not known.

An approximately 120-subject validation cohort, separate from the approximately 670-subject first cohort, supplied the donors. Sequencing used immunoSEQ multiplex PCR; TCRdb keeps in-frame clones, though not all of them. Found here are under 400,000 clones, 88% of them singletons; the top ten hold roughly 0.96%. The receptor was derived from a man aged 25 to 40 in good health and CMV-seronegative. The V call is TRBV11-2, the J call TRBJ2-3; 12 nucleotides align to TRBD2. Sequencing was carried out using PBMCs. The chain's CDR3 is CASSPLAGGPGDTQYF. The CDR3 DNA reads TGTGCCAGCAGCCCTCTAGCGGGGGGGCCAGGGGATACGCAGTATTTT.